The clone carrying this TCR beta chain came up a few times. What it recognizes is unknown. The record originates from a study of blood T cells in healthy people across ages. Regarding the study as a whole: Per-million-T-cell TCR beta diversity fell roughly linearly with age. Since the PBMCs were unsorted, naive and antigen-experienced cells could not be conclusively compared. Comparison with aged donors showed that long-lived donors had more naive CD4+ cells and higher diversity.

It was with a sample-barcoded 5' primer and a J-beta primer mix that a second PCR of about 6 to 12 cycles was run. With 12 random nucleotides, a template-switch adaptor tagged each individual cDNA molecule. Using its own MiXCR run on the 5' RACE reads, TCRdb lists one record per CDR3 protein. The sample has fewer than 1 million distinct CDR3 sequences; more than 40% are singletons. The CDR3 is 14 residues long. The V and J ends lost 2 bases and 5 bases, in that order; junction bases with no gene match: 6. J is TRBJ2-7 and V is TRBV12-3 or TRBV12-4; TRBD1 matches at 7 bases. Specimen: blood. This clonotype was sampled from a man aged 60-69 years in good health. The CDR3 loop is CASSLPDRANEQYF. In nucleotides, the CDR3 is TGTGCCAGCAGTTTACCCGACAGGGCCAACGAGCAGTACTTC.